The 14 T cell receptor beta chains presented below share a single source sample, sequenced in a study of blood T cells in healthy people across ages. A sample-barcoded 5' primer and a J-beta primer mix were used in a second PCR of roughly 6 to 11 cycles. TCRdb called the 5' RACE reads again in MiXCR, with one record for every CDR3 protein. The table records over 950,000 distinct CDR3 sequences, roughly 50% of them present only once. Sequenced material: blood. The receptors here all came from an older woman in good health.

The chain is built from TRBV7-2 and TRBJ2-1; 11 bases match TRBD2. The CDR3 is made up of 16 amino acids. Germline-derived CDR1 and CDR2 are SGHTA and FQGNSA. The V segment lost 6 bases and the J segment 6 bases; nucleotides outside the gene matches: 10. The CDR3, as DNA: TGTGCCAGCAGTCTAGACGGGACTAGCGGTACCAATGAGCAGTTCTTC. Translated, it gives CASSLDGTSGTNEQFF.

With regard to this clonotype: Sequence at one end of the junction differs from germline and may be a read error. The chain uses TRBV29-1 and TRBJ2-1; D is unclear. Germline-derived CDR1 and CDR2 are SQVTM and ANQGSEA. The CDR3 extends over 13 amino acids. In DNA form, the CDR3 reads TGCGGCGTTGCGGCAAGCCCTAACAATGAGCAGTTCTTC. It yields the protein CGVAASPNNEQFF.

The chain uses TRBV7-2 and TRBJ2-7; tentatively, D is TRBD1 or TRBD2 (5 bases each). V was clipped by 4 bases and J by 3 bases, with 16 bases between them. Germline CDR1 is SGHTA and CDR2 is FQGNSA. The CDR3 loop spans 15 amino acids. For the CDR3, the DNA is TGTGCCAGCAGCTACGCCGGGGCTAAGAACTACGAGCAGTACTTC. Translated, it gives CASSYAGAKNYEQYF.

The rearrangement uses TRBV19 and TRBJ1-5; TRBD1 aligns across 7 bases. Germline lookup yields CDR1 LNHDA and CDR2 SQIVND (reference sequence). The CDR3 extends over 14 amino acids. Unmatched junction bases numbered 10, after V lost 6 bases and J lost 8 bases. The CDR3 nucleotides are TGTGCCAGTAGGTCGGGACAGCGCGCTAAGCCCCAGCATTTT. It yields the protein CASRSGQRAKPQHF.

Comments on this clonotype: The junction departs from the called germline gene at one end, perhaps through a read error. The CDR3 coding sequence is TGTACCAGCAGCCAGCCCACTCCGGGACTTTTTAATTATAATGAGCAGTTCTTC. Translated, it gives CTSSQPTPGLFNYNEQFF. This sequence joins TRBV4-2 and TRBJ2-1; possible D gene TRBD2, 6 bases. Germline loops: CDR1 LGHNA, CDR2 YNFKEQ. The CDR3 runs 18 residues.

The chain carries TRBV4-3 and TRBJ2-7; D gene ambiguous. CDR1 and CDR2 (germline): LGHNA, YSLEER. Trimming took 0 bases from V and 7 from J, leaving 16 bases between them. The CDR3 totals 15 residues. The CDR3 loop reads CASSQDPQPPGEQYF. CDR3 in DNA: TGCGCCAGCAGCCAAGATCCCCAGCCTCCTGGGGAGCAGTACTTC.

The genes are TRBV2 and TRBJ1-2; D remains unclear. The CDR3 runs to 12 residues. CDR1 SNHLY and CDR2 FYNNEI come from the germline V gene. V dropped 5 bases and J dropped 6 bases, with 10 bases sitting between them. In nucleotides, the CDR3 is TGTGCCAGCAGTCCCGGGTCTCATGGCTACACCTTC. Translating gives CASSPGSHGYTF.

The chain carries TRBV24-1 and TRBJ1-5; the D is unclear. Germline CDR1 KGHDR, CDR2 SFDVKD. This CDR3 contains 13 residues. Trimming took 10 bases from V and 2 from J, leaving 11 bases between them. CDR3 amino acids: CATSSGGNQPQHF. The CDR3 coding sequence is TGTGCCACTTCGTCCGGGGGCAATCAGCCCCAGCATTTT.

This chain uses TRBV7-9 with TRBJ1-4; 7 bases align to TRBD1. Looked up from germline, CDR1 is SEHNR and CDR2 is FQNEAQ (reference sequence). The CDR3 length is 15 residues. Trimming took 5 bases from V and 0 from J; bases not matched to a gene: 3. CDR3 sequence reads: CASSTGQATNEKLFF. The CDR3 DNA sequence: TGTGCCAGCAGCACCGGACAGGCAACTAATGAAAAACTGTTTTTT.

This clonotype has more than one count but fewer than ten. The CDR3 sequence: CSARDGIFGGRGYTF. CDR3 bases: TGCAGTGCTAGAGACGGGATCTTCGGGGGCCGTGGCTACACCTTC. The chain combines TRBV20-1 with TRBJ1-2, with D possibly matching TRBD1 (6 bases). The CDR3 runs to 15 residues. V lost 0 bases and J lost 7, with 18 bases in between. Germline values: CDR1 DFQATT, CDR2 SNEGSKA (reference sequence).

In DNA, the CDR3 is TGCAGCGTTGAAACAGGGACCTACGAGCAGTACTTC. Encoded protein: CSVETGTYEQYF. V and J are TRBV29-1 and TRBJ2-7; D possibly corresponds to TRBD1 (6 bases). The germline gives CDR1 SQVTM, CDR2 ANQGSEA. The CDR3 runs 12 residues. V lost 2 bases to trimming and J lost 2 bases, with 7 bases between them.

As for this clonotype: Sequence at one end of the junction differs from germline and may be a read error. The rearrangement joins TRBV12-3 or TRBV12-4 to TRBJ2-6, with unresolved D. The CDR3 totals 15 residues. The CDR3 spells CASSRGAPGANVLTF. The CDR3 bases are TGTGCCAGCAGTCGCGGTGCCCCTGGCGCCAACGTCCTGACTTTC.

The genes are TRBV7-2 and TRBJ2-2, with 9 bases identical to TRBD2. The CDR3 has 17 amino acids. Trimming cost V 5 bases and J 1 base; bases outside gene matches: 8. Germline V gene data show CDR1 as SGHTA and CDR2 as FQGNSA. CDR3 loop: CASSTRMTSGNTGELFF. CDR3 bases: TGTGCCAGCAGCACACGGATGACTAGCGGGAACACCGGGGAGCTGTTTTTT.

The CDR3 region has the DNA TGCAGTGCTAGGCCAAGGCAGAAGTATAATTCACCCCTCCACTTT. Its protein product is CSARPRQKYNSPLHF. The V gene is TRBV20-1, the J gene TRBJ1-6, with D unclear. Trimming shortened V by 3 bases and J by 4 bases, and 13 bases separated the two germline ends. The CDR3 totals 15 residues. CDR1 DFQATT and CDR2 SNEGSKA come from the germline V gene (reference sequence).